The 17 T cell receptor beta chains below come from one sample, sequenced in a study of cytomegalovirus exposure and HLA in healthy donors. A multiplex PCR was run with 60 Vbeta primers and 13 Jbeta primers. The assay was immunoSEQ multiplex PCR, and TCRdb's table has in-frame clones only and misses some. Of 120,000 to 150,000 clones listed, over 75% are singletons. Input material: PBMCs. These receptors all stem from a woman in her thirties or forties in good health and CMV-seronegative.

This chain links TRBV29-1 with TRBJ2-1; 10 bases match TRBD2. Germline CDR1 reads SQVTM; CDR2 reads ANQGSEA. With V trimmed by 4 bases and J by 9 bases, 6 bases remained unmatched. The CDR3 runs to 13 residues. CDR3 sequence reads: CSVGTSGNSEQFF. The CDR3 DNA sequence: TGCAGCGTTGGTACTAGCGGGAATAGTGAGCAGTTCTTC.

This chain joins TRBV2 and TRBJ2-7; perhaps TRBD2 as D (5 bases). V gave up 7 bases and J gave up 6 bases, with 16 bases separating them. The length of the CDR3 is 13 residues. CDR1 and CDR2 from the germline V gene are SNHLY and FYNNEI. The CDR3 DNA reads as TGTGCCAGCATCCCCCCAGGCCGGGGCGAGCAGTACTTC. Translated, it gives CASIPPGRGEQYF.

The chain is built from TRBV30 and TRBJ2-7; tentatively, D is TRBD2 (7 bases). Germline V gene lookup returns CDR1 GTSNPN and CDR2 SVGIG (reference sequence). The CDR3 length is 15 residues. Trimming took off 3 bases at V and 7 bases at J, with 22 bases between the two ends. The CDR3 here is CAWRDRLRGALEQYF. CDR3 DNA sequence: TGTGCCTGGAGGGACAGACTCCGGGGGGCCTTGGAGCAGTACTTC.

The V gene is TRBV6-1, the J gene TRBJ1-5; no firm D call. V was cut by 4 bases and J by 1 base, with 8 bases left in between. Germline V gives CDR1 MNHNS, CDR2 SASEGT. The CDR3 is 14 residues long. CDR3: CASSGATSNQPQHF. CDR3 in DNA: TGTGCCAGCAGTGGGGCCACGAGCAATCAGCCCCAGCATTTT.

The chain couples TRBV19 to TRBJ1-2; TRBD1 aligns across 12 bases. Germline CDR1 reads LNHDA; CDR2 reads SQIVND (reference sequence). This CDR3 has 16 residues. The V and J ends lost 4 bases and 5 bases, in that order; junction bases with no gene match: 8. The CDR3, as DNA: TGTGCCAGTAGTAACCGGGACAGGGGGCGCGGGTATGGCTACACCTTC. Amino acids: CASSNRDRGRGYGYTF.

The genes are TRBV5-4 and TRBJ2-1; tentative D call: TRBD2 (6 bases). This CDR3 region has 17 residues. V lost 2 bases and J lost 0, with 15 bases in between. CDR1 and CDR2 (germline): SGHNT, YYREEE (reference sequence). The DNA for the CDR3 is TGTGCCAGCAGCTTACTGTGGCAGGGAGGCTCCTACAATGAGCAGTTCTTC. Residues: CASSLLWQGGSYNEQFF.

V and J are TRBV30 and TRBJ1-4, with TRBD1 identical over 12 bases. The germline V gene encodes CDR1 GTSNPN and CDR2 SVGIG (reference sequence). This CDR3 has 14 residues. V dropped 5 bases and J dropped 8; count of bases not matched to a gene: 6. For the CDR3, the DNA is TGTGCCTGGGGGGACAGGGGGCCTAGAGAAAAACTGTTTTTT. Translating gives CAWGDRGPREKLFF.

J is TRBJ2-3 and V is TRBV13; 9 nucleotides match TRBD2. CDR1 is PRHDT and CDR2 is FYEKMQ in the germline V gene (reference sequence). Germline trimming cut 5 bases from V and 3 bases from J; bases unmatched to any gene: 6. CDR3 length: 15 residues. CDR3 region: CASSPGSGSTDTQYF. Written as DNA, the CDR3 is TGTGCCAGCAGCCCCGGTAGCGGGAGTACAGATACGCAGTATTTT.

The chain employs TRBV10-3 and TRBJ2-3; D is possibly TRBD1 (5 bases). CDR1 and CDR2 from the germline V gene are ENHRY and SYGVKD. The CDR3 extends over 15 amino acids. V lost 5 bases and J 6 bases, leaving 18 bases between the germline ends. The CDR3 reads CAISPPGQGRDTQYF. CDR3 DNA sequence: TGTGCCATCAGTCCCCCGGGCCAGGGTAGGGATACGCAGTATTTT.

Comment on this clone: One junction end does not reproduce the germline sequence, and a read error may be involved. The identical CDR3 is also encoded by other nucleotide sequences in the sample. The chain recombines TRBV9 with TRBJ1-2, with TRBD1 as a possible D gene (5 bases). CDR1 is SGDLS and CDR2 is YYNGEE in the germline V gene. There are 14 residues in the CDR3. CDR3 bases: TGCGCCAGCGGACGGGACTTTTCAGGTCATGGCTACACCTTC. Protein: CASGRDFSGHGYTF.

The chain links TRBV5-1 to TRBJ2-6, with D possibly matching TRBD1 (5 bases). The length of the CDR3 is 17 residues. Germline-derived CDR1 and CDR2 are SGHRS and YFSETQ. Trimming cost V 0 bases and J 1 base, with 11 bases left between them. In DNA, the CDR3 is TGCGCCAGCAGCTTGGCCACAGGCCTTTCTGGGGCCAACGTCCTGACTTTC. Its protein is CASSLATGLSGANVLTF.

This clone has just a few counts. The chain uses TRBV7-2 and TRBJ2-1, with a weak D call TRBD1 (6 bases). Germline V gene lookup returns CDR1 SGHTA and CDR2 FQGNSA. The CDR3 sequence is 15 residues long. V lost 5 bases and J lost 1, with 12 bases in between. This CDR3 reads CASSPMRGSYNEQFF. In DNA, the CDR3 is TGTGCCAGCAGCCCTATGAGGGGGTCCTACAATGAGCAGTTCTTC.

The CDR3 sequence: CASSFQGRQPQHF. The CDR3 DNA is TGTGCCAGCAGCTTCCAGGGAAGGCAGCCCCAGCATTTT. The chain carries TRBV7-2 and TRBJ1-5; tentatively, D is TRBD1 (5 bases). The CDR3 consists of 13 residues. Looked up from germline, CDR1 is SGHTA and CDR2 is FQGNSA. Between the trimmed V and J ends, which lost 3 bases and 7 bases, there was a span of 10 bases.

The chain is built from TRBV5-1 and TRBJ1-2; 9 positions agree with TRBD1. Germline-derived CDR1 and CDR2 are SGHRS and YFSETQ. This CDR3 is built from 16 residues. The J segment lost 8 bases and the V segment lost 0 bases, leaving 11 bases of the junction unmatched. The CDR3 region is CASSLAGTGLLRGYTF. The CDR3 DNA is TGCGCCAGCAGCTTGGCCGGGACAGGGCTCCTCCGAGGCTACACCTTC.

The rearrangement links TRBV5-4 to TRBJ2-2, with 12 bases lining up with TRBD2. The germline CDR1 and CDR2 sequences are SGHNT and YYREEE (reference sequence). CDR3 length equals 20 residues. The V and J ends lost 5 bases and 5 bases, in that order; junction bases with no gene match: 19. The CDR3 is CASSTPGKRLAGDRTGELFF. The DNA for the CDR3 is TGTGCCAGCAGTACCCCCGGAAAGCGACTAGCGGGAGATCGGACCGGGGAGCTGTTTTTT.

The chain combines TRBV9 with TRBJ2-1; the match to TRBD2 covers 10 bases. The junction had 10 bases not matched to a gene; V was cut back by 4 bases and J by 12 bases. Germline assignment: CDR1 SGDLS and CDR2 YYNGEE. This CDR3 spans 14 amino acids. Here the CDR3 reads CASSLGLAEGSQFF. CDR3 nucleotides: TGTGCCAGCAGCCTAGGACTAGCGGAGGGGTCGCAGTTCTTC.

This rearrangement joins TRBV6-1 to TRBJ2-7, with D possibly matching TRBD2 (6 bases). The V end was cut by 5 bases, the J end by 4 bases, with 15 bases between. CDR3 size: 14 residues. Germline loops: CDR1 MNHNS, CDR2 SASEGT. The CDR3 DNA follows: TGTGCCAGCAGTCCCAACCTCGGGGGTTACGAGCAGTACTTC. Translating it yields CASSPNLGGYEQYF.